Listed here are 21 T cell receptor beta chains from one sample, sequenced in a study of T cells after posttransplantation cyclophosphamide. The repertoire was sequenced with immunoSEQ multiplex PCR; TCRdb's copy has only in-frame clones and lacks some. The sample has some 66,000 clones, 85% to 95% seen once. The specimen sequenced was PBMCs. The origin of the receptors is a woman in her twenties or thirties in good health and a related stem cell transplant donor.

The chain uses TRBV20-1 and TRBJ2-3; D ambiguous. CDR1 is DFQATT, CDR2 SNEGSKA, per germline (reference sequence). The CDR3 has 11 amino acids. Trimming took off 2 bases at V and 3 bases at J, with 3 bases between the two ends. The CDR3 sequence is CSARFTDTQYF. In DNA form, the CDR3 reads TGCAGTGCTAGATTTACAGATACGCAGTATTTT.

The chain employs TRBV7-8 and TRBJ2-7; no definite D call. The V gene's germline CDR1 is SGHVS and CDR2 FQNEAQ. CDR3 size: 11 residues. V lost 3 bases, J lost 3 bases, and 3 bases lay in between. The CDR3 here is CASSLNYEQYF. CDR3 sequence (DNA): TGTGCCAGCAGCTTGAACTACGAGCAGTACTTC.

This chain connects TRBV9 to TRBJ1-1; 10 nucleotides match TRBD1. The CDR3 is made up of 15 amino acids. The germline V gene encodes CDR1 SGDLS and CDR2 YYNGEE. V shed 4 bases, J shed 5 bases, and the junction held 8 bases outside the gene matches. The CDR3 DNA reads as TGTGCCAGCAGCCCGAACAGACAGGGGGCTACTGAAGCTTTCTTT. It is translated as CASSPNRQGATEAFF.

The chain carries TRBV7-2 and TRBJ1-6; D gene ambiguous. Trimming removed 5 bases from V and 7 bases from J, with 9 bases in between. This CDR3 region has 13 residues. Germline lookup yields CDR1 SGHTA and CDR2 FQGNSA. The CDR3 region has the DNA TGTGCCAGCAGCACCCTGTGGAATTCACCCCTCCACTTT. Encoded protein: CASSTLWNSPLHF.

V and J are TRBV7-9 and TRBJ1-4; weak D call: TRBD1 (6 bases). This CDR3 has 13 residues. CDR1 SEHNR and CDR2 FQNEAQ come from the germline V gene (reference sequence). The V and J ends lost 4 bases and 8 bases respectively, with 11 bases between them. CDR3 region: CASSYGQLEKLFF. Written as DNA, the CDR3 is TGTGCCAGCAGCTACGGACAGTTAGAAAAACTGTTTTTT.

The gene calls are TRBV19 and TRBJ2-1, with 11 positions matching TRBD2. The germline V gene has CDR1 LNHDA and CDR2 SQIVND (reference sequence). The length of the CDR3 is 17 residues. The V and J ends lost 6 bases and 10 bases, in that order; junction bases with no gene match: 17. The CDR3 spells CASSPRGTSGGVREQFF. CDR3 sequence (DNA): TGTGCCAGTAGCCCCCGGGGAACTAGCGGGGGAGTGAGGGAGCAGTTCTTC. Full variable domain (missing parts from reference TRBV19 and TRBJ2-1): DGGITQSPKYLFRKEGQNVTLSCEQNLNHDAMYWYRQDPGQGLRLIYYSQIVNDFQKGDIAEGYSVSREKKESFPLTVTSAQKNPTAFYLCASSPRGTSGGVREQFFGPGTRLTVL.

The genes are TRBV2 and TRBJ1-6, with D tentatively TRBD1 (5 bases). This CDR3 is built from 16 residues. Germline CDR1 and CDR2: SNHLY and FYNNEI. V was pared by 6 bases and J by 7 bases, with 19 bases between. CDR3 residues: CASRLSPGQPNSPLHF. The CDR3 coding sequence is TGTGCCAGCAGATTATCCCCGGGGCAGCCAAATTCACCCCTCCACTTT. The variable domain in full, completed from reference TRBV2 and TRBJ1-6, reads EPEVTQTPSHQVTQMGQEVILRCVPISNHLYFYWYRQILGQKVEFLVSFYNNEISEKSEIFDDQFSVERPDGSNFTLKIRSTKLEDSAMYFCASRLSPGQPNSPLHFGNGTRLTVT.

The CDR3 spells CATRGNTEAFF. The CDR3 coding sequence is TGTGCCACCAGGGGAAACACTGAAGCTTTCTTT. The chain links TRBV19 to TRBJ1-1; maybe TRBD1 (6 bases). Deletions cut 10 bases from V and 2 bases from J, with 8 bases between. Germline loops: CDR1 LNHDA, CDR2 SQIVND (reference sequence). The CDR3 loop spans 11 amino acids.

The chain employs TRBV5-6 and TRBJ2-1; maybe TRBD1 (5 bases). V gave up 1 base and J gave up 10 bases, with 12 bases separating them. CDR1 is SGHDT and CDR2 is YYEEEE in the germline V gene. This CDR3 has 13 residues. For the CDR3, the DNA is TGTGCCAGCAGCTTGTCAAGGGGCGGAGAGCAGTTCTTC. It yields the protein CASSLSRGGEQFF. The variable domain in full, completed from reference TRBV5-6 and TRBJ2-1, reads DAGVTQSPTHLIKTRGQQVTLRCSPKSGHDTVSWYQQALGQGPQFIFQYYEEEERQRGNFPDRFSGHQFPNYSSELNVNALLLGDSALYLCASSLSRGGEQFFGPGTRLTVL.

This rearrangement joins TRBV4-2 to TRBJ1-1; 7 positions match TRBD1. The CDR3 runs 15 residues. V dropped 1 base and J dropped 5; count of bases not matched to a gene: 7. In germline, CDR1 is LGHNA, CDR2 YNFKEQ. The CDR3 DNA reads as TGTGCCAGCAGCCAAGTAACAGGGGTGGGGACTGAAGCTTTCTTT. Encoded protein: CASSQVTGVGTEAFF.

The chain employs TRBV18 and TRBJ2-5; 9 nucleotides agree with TRBD2. Germline CDR1 KGHSH, CDR2 LQKENI. The CDR3 extends over 15 amino acids. The J segment lost 2 bases and the V segment lost 2 bases, leaving 3 bases of the junction unmatched. Here the CDR3 reads CASSPSSGAQETQYF. CDR3 DNA: TGTGCCAGCTCACCATCTAGCGGGGCTCAAGAGACCCAGTACTTC.

The V and J genes are TRBV25-1 and TRBJ1-1, with 10 bases identical to TRBD1. V was clipped by 7 bases and J by 7 bases; unmatched bases: 3. Germline V gene lookup returns CDR1 MGHDK and CDR2 SYGVNS. The CDR3 is 12 residues long. The CDR3 nucleotides read TGTGCCAGCACCTGGACAGGGGGTGAAGCTTTCTTT. Translated, it gives CASTWTGGEAFF. The complete variable domain, with remaining parts taken from reference TRBV25-1 and TRBJ1-1, reads EADIYQTPRYLVIGTGKKITLECSQTMGHDKMYWYQQDPGMELHLIHYSYGVNSTEKGDLSSESTVSRIRTEHFPLTLESARPSHTSQYLCASTWTGGEAFFGQGTRLTVV.

This chain joins TRBV19 and TRBJ1-4; 7 bases fit TRBD1. Germline V gene lookup returns CDR1 LNHDA and CDR2 SQIVND (reference sequence). The CDR3 sequence is 16 residues long. The V segment lost 8 bases and the J segment 7 bases; nucleotides outside the gene matches: 16. CDR3 DNA: TGTGCCAGTGGAAGGGGGCCGATGGGTCTTGGTGAAAAACTGTTTTTT. As protein: CASGRGPMGLGEKLFF.

The V and J genes are TRBV5-6 and TRBJ1-1; D not certain. With 1 base removed from V and 0 bases from J, the gap between germline ends came to 13 bases. Germline assignment: CDR1 SGHDT and CDR2 YYEEEE. CDR3 length: 16 residues. The CDR3 sequence: CASSLYGENLNTEAFF. CDR3 DNA sequence: TGTGCCAGCAGCTTGTATGGTGAGAACCTGAACACTGAAGCTTTCTTT.

The chain is built from TRBV5-5 and TRBJ1-5, with D perhaps matching TRBD1 (5 bases). The length of the CDR3 is 17 residues. V lost 4 bases and J lost 5, with 22 bases in between. The germline V gene encodes CDR1 SGHKS and CDR2 YYEKEE (reference sequence). The CDR3 bases are TGTGCCAGCAGCGACGAACCGAGGGACCCTCGGGATCAGCCCCAGCATTTT. This sequence encodes CASSDEPRDPRDQPQHF.

V and J are TRBV30 and TRBJ1-3, with no clear D. The CDR3 is 11 residues long. In germline, CDR1 is GTSNPN, CDR2 SVGIG (reference sequence). The CDR3 loop reads CAASSGNTIYF. DNA for the CDR3: TGTGCGGCGAGCTCTGGAAACACCATATATTTT. Filled out from reference TRBV30 and TRBJ1-3, the complete variable domain reads SQTIHQWPATLVQPVGSPLSLECTVEGTSNPNLYWYRQAAGRGLQLLFYSVGIGQISSEVPQNLSASRPQDRQFILSSKKLLLSDSGFYLCAASSGNTIYFGEGSWLTVV.

The rearrangement links TRBV7-2 to TRBJ2-1; the D call may be TRBD1 or TRBD2 (5 bases each). The CDR3 loop spans 13 amino acids. Germline values: CDR1 SGHTA, CDR2 FQGNSA. V lost 5 bases and J 7 bases, leaving 12 bases between the germline ends. The CDR3, as DNA: TGTGCCAGCAGCCTGGGACCTAATAATGAGCAGTTCTTC. This gives the protein CASSLGPNNEQFF.

V gene TRBV6-5 combines with J gene TRBJ1-5; D uncertain. With 4 bases removed from V and 0 bases from J, the gap between germline ends came to 4 bases. CDR1 is MNHEY and CDR2 is SVGAGI in the germline V gene. There are 13 residues in the CDR3. CDR3 nucleotide sequence: TGTGCCAGCAGTTTGAATAGCAATCAGCCCCAGCATTTT. Amino acids: CASSLNSNQPQHF.

The chain couples TRBV4-1 to TRBJ2-1; 8 bases agree with TRBD1. Unmatched junction bases numbered 10, after V lost 10 bases and J lost 5 bases. This CDR3 comprises 14 residues. Germline V gene sequence: CDR1 MGHRA, CDR2 YSYEKL. The chain's CDR3 is CATNGGQAHNEQFF. The DNA for the CDR3 is TGCGCCACCAATGGGGGACAGGCCCACAATGAGCAGTTCTTC.

This clone was detected only a few times. The V and J genes are TRBV9 and TRBJ2-5; TRBD1 might be the D (5 bases). V lost 0 bases and J lost 5, with 11 bases in between. Germline V gives CDR1 SGDLS, CDR2 YYNGEE. The CDR3 has 14 amino acids. This CDR3 reads CASSVDVGAETQYF. CDR3 in DNA: TGTGCCAGCAGCGTAGATGTAGGGGCGGAGACCCAGTACTTC.

V is TRBV11-2 and J is TRBJ2-3; either TRBD1 or TRBD2 may supply D (5 bases each). The CDR3 is 16 residues long. CDR1 and CDR2 (germline): SGHAT, FQNNGV. V lost 3 bases and J 0 bases, leaving 13 bases between the germline ends. DNA for the CDR3: TGTGCCAGCAGCTTTGGTGTCGGGGCGAGCACAGATACGCAGTATTTT. This encodes CASSFGVGASTDTQYF.